The rows below give T cell receptor beta chains drawn from one sample of a study of blood T cell repertoires in COVID-19. Assay used: immunoSEQ multiplex PCR; TCRdb lists only in-frame clones, some missing. The profile covers some 48,000 clones, with over 75% appearing a single time and over 4.5% taken by the ten largest. The sequenced material came from peripheral blood. The receptors here all came from a woman aged 60-70 years with acute or convalescent COVID-19. Each CDR3 is given with its conserved first and last residue. The D gene is left open where the match is weak. Size tells how often a clone was seen (once, few, many) or the class of an expanded clone, and some rows leave it out.

J: TRBJ2-2
D: TRBD2
size: once
V: TRBV9
DNA: TGTGCCAGCAGCCCCCCCTTTGGAACGCGGGGGGATAACACCGGGGAGCTGTTTTTT
CDR3: CASSPPFGTRGDNTGELFF

J: TRBJ2-5
D: TRBD2
size: -
V: TRBV11-3
DNA: TGTGCCAGCTCTAGCGGGGGGGCTTCGGTCCCAGAGACCCAGTACTTC
CDR3: CASSSGGASVPETQYF

J: TRBJ1-6
D: TRBD1
size: -
V: TRBV5-6
DNA: TGTGCCAGCAGTTCCGGGACAGGGTGGTCACCCCTCCACTTT
CDR3: CASSSGTGWSPLHF

J: TRBJ1-1
D: TRBD1
size: -
V: TRBV6-5
DNA: TGTGCCAGCAGCCCAGATTCGACAGGGACTGAAGCTTTCTTT
CDR3: CASSPDSTGTEAFF

J: TRBJ1-2
D: -
size: -
V: TRBV27
DNA: TGTGCCAGCAGTTTTTCGACGGGGGAACGCGTCTATGGCTACACCTTC
CDR3: CASSFSTGERVYGYTF

J: TRBJ2-7
D: TRBD2
size: -
V: TRBV6-5
DNA: TGTGCCCTAGCGGGTCGACTAAGCTCCTACGAGCAGTACTTC
CDR3: CALAGRLSSYEQYF

J: TRBJ1-2
D: TRBD1
size: -
V: TRBV30
DNA: TGTGCCTGGAGTCCGGGACAGTATAACTATGGCTACACCTTC
CDR3: CAWSPGQYNYGYTF

J: TRBJ1-1
D: -
size: -
V: TRBV27
DNA: TGTGCCAGCAGGTTTATGGAGAGGAACACTGAAGCTTTCTTT
CDR3: CASRFMERNTEAFF

J: TRBJ2-4
D: -
size: -
V: TRBV5-6
DNA: TGTGCCAGCAGCTCTCCGGACTTTCAAAACATTCAGTACTTC
CDR3: CASSSPDFQNIQYF

J: TRBJ1-6
D: -
size: -
V: TRBV24-1
DNA: TGTGCCACCAGCAAGACAGAGATGAATTCACCCCTCCACTTT
CDR3: CATSKTEMNSPLHF

J: TRBJ2-3
D: -
size: -
V: TRBV15
DNA: TGTGCCACCAGCGAAGCCCCGAGGGTACCCGATACGCAGTATTTT
CDR3: CATSEAPRVPDTQYF

J: TRBJ2-1
D: -
size: -
V: TRBV3-1/TRBV3-2
DNA: TGTGCCAGCAGCCAAGGGGTAGCGTCCTCCAGGGAGCAGTTCTTC
CDR3: CASSQGVASSREQFF

J: TRBJ2-3
D: TRBD1
size: few
V: TRBV5-1
DNA: TGCGCCAGCAGCTCAGGACAGGGGGAAGATACGCAGTATTTT
CDR3: CASSSGQGEDTQYF

J: TRBJ2-1
D: TRBD1
size: -
V: TRBV10-3
DNA: TGTGCCATCAGTGAGCGGACAGGGGTCTCCTACAATGAGCAGTTCTTC
CDR3: CAISERTGVSYNEQFF

J: TRBJ2-2
D: -
size: -
V: TRBV11-3
DNA: TGTGCCAGCAGCCCCTACATTGGCTCGGGGAGCGGGGAGCTGTTTTTT
CDR3: CASSPYIGSGSGELFF

J: TRBJ1-1
D: -
size: -
V: TRBV6-5
DNA: TGTGCCAGCAGTACCCGACCGGGGGACACTGAAGCTTTCTTT
CDR3: CASSTRPGDTEAFF

J: TRBJ2-5
D: TRBD2
size: -
V: TRBV3-1/TRBV3-2
DNA: TGTGCCAGCAGCCCAAATCCGGGGGGGCTGGAGACCCAGTACTTC
CDR3: CASSPNPGGLETQYF

J: TRBJ2-7
D: TRBD2
size: -
V: TRBV6-5
DNA: TGTGCCACCCGCGTGGGCGGGAGCTCCTACGAGCAGTACTTC
CDR3: CATRVGGSSYEQYF

J: TRBJ1-5
D: -
size: -
V: TRBV5-8
DNA: TGTGCCAGCAGCTTAGGAACGGTCGAGGGTCAGCCCCAGCATTTT
CDR3: CASSLGTVEGQPQHF

J: TRBJ1-1
D: -
size: -
V: TRBV12-3/TRBV12-4
DNA: TGTGCCAGCAGTTTCAGGGAGGACACTGAAGCTTTCTTT
CDR3: CASSFREDTEAFF

J: TRBJ2-3
D: -
size: -
V: TRBV2
DNA: TGTGCCAGCAGTGACCTAGCCTCAGATACGCAGTATTTT
CDR3: CASSDLASDTQYF

J: TRBJ1-4
D: TRBD1
size: -
V: TRBV7-8
DNA: TGTGCCAGCAGCTCAGGCAGGGGGCGTGAAAAACTGTTTTTT
CDR3: CASSSGRGREKLFF

J: TRBJ2-4
D: TRBD2
size: once
V: TRBV2
DNA: TGTGCCAGCAGTGTCGGGAGGGGGAGGGTTCAGTACTTC
CDR3: CASSVGRGRVQYF

J: TRBJ1-1
D: -
size: few
V: TRBV29-1
DNA: TGCAGCGGCTACCAGGGCGCGAACACTGAAGCTTTCTTT
CDR3: CSGYQGANTEAFF

J: TRBJ2-1
D: TRBD2
size: -
V: TRBV3-1/TRBV3-2
DNA: TGTGCCAGCAGCCAGCCCCGCGGTAGCGGGGTAAGCTCCTACAATGAGCAGTTCTTC
CDR3: CASSQPRGSGVSSYNEQFF

J: TRBJ1-1
D: -
size: few
V: TRBV5-6
DNA: TGTGCCAGCAGCTCCGGTGGGCACACAAACACTGAAGCTTTCTTT
CDR3: CASSSGGHTNTEAFF

J: TRBJ2-3
D: -
size: few
V: TRBV2
DNA: TGTGCCAGCCGCGAACTGACAGATACGCAGTATTTT
CDR3: CASRELTDTQYF

J: TRBJ2-7
D: TRBD1
size: -
V: TRBV5-1
DNA: TGCGCCAGCAGCACACCTGACAGGGCGAACGAGCAGTACTTC
CDR3: CASSTPDRANEQYF

J: TRBJ2-1
D: TRBD2
size: few
V: TRBV20-1
DNA: TGCAGTGCTAGTACAGCGGGAGGGCGCAATGAGCAGTTCTTC
CDR3: CSASTAGGRNEQFF

J: TRBJ1-2
D: -
size: -
V: TRBV27
DNA: TGTGCCAGCAGTTTACGACGAGACAATGGCTACACCTTC
CDR3: CASSLRRDNGYTF

J: TRBJ2-2
D: -
size: -
V: TRBV12-5
DNA: TGTGCTAGTGGTTTGTCGGTATTAACGAACACCGGGGAGCTGTTTTTT
CDR3: CASGLSVLTNTGELFF

J: TRBJ2-3
D: TRBD2
size: -
V: TRBV7-9
DNA: TGTGCCAGCAGCCCGTTAGCGGGAGTAGATACGCAGTATTTT
CDR3: CASSPLAGVDTQYF

J: TRBJ1-1
D: -
size: -
V: TRBV19
DNA: TGTGCCAGTAGTCCCCGGACTAACACTGAAGCTTTCTTT
CDR3: CASSPRTNTEAFF

J: TRBJ2-7
D: TRBD2
size: few
V: TRBV20-1
DNA: TGCAGTGCGTCACGGGGAGGGGAGCAGTACTTC
CDR3: CSASRGGEQYF

J: TRBJ1-2
D: -
size: -
V: TRBV5-4
DNA: TGTGCCAGCAGCTTGGAGGCGCCGAGGGTCTATGGCTACACCTTC
CDR3: CASSLEAPRVYGYTF

J: TRBJ2-7
D: -
size: -
V: TRBV2
DNA: TGTGCCAGCAGTGAAGTGGACAAGCAGTACTTC
CDR3: CASSEVDKQYF

J: TRBJ1-3
D: TRBD1
size: few
V: TRBV7-9
DNA: TGTGCCAGCAGCTTAGTGACAGGGTACGGAAACACCATATATTTT
CDR3: CASSLVTGYGNTIYF

J: TRBJ1-5
D: -
size: -
V: TRBV9
DNA: TGTGCCAGCAGCGCGACAGATAGCAATCAGCCCCAGCATTTT
CDR3: CASSATDSNQPQHF

J: TRBJ1-1
D: TRBD1
size: -
V: TRBV7-3
DNA: TGTGCCAGCAGCTTACCCGAGGGACAGGCGATCCCCCGGGACACTGAAGCTTTCTTT
CDR3: CASSLPEGQAIPRDTEAFF

J: TRBJ2-3
D: -
size: -
V: TRBV7-7
DNA: TGTGCTAGCAGCTTAGCGCGGGATGATACGCAGTATTTT
CDR3: CASSLARDDTQYF

J: TRBJ1-2
D: -
size: -
V: TRBV2
DNA: TGTGCCATCCTAGCGCTCCGGACGGACTATGGCTACACCTTC
CDR3: CAILALRTDYGYTF

J: TRBJ2-7
D: -
size: -
V: TRBV18
DNA: TGTGCCAGCTCACCCGGGGATTACGAGCAGTACTTC
CDR3: CASSPGDYEQYF

J: TRBJ2-1
D: TRBD1
size: -
V: TRBV5-1
DNA: TGCGCCAGCAGCCAGGGGGCAGGTGTTTTCAATGAGCAGTTCTTC
CDR3: CASSQGAGVFNEQFF

J: TRBJ1-2
D: -
size: -
V: TRBV5-5
DNA: TGTGCCAGCAGCTTGAGCGGGAGGGAAGGCTACACCTTC
CDR3: CASSLSGREGYTF

J: TRBJ2-1
D: -
size: few
V: TRBV19
DNA: TGTGCCAGTAGTATCGTAGGGGCTGCCTCGGGCAATGAGCAGTTCTTC
CDR3: CASSIVGAASGNEQFF

J: TRBJ2-1
D: TRBD1
size: -
V: TRBV5-5
DNA: TGTGCCAGCAGCCAGGGACAGGTTAACTCCTACAATGAGCAGTTCTTC
CDR3: CASSQGQVNSYNEQFF

J: TRBJ2-1
D: TRBD2
size: -
V: TRBV9
DNA: TGTGCCAGCAGCCTGACTAGCGGGAGTTCGGGTGAGCAGTTCTTC
CDR3: CASSLTSGSSGEQFF

J: TRBJ2-2
D: -
size: -
V: TRBV4-2
DNA: TGTGCCAGCAGCCAACGGGGCGGGACCACCGGGGAGCTGTTTTTT
CDR3: CASSQRGGTTGELFF

J: TRBJ1-3
D: -
size: -
V: TRBV12-5
DNA: TGTGCTAGTGGTTTGTTGGGGGCGCGAAACACCATATATTTT
CDR3: CASGLLGARNTIYF

J: TRBJ1-1
D: -
size: -
V: TRBV19
DNA: TGTGCCACCTCCCCTGGAGCGGGGACGGCGAACACTGAAGCTTTCTTT
CDR3: CATSPGAGTANTEAFF

J: TRBJ2-2
D: -
size: -
V: TRBV7-9
DNA: TGTGCCAGCAGCGTAGATTTAATAAACACCGGGGAGCTGTTTTTT
CDR3: CASSVDLINTGELFF

J: TRBJ2-7
D: TRBD1
size: -
V: TRBV6-5
DNA: TGTGCCAGCAATGGACAGGGCCACGAGCAGTACTTC
CDR3: CASNGQGHEQYF

J: TRBJ2-1
D: -
size: once
V: TRBV2
DNA: TGTGCCAGCAGTGAGGTGACAGGCTACAATGAGCAGTTCTTC
CDR3: CASSEVTGYNEQFF

J: TRBJ1-1
D: -
size: -
V: TRBV11-1
DNA: TGTGCCAGCAGCCGAGGGGAGGCTGCAGAAGCTTTCTTT
CDR3: CASSRGEAAEAFF

J: TRBJ2-7
D: -
size: -
V: TRBV7-3
DNA: TGTGCCAGCAGCGAGGGTCCCCGTGGCTCCTACGAGCAGTACTTC
CDR3: CASSEGPRGSYEQYF